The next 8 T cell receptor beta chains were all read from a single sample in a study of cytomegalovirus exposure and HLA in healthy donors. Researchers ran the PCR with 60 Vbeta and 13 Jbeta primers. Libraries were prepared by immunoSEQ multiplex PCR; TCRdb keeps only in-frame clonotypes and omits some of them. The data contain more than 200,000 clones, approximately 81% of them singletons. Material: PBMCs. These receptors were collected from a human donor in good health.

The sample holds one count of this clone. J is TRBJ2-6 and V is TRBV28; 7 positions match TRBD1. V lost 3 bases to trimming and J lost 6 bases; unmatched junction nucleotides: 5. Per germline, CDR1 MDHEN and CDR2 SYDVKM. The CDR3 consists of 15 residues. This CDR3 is CASSLGQLAANVLTF. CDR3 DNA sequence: TGTGCCAGCAGTTTGGGACAGTTGGCGGCCAACGTCCTGACTTTC.

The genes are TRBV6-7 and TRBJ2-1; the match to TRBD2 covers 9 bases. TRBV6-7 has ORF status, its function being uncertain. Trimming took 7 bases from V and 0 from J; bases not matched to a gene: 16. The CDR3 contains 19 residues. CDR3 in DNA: TGTGCCAGCACCAAGGGGTCTAGCGGGACGCCGAGCTCCTACAATGAGCAGTTCTTC. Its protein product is CASTKGSSGTPSSYNEQFF.

The CDR3 is CASSQWGQTYEQYF. CDR3 bases: TGTGCCAGCAGCCAATGGGGACAGACCTACGAGCAGTACTTC. This chain joins TRBV4-2 and TRBJ2-7, with 7 bases fitting TRBD1. The germline gives CDR1 LGHNA, CDR2 YNFKEQ. V lost 2 bases and J lost 2; bases outside the gene matches: 3. CDR3 length equals 14 residues.

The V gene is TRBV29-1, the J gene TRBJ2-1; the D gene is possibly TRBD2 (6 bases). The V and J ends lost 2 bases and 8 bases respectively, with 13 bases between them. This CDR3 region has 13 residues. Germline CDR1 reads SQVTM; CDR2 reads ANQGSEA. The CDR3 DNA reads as TGCAGCGTTGAACGACTAGAAGGGGATGAGCAGTTCTTC. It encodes CSVERLEGDEQFF.

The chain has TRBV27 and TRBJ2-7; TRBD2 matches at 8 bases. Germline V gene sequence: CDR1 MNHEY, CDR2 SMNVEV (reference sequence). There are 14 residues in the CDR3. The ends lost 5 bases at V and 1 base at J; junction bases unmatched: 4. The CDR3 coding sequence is TGTGCCAGCAGTACCCCTAGCGGGTCCTACGAGCAGTACTTC. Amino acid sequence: CASSTPSGSYEQYF.

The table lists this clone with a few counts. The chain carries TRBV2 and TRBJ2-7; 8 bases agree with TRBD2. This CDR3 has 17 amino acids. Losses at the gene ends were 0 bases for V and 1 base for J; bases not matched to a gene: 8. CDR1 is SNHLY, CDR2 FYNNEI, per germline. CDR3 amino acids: CASSEALPGGGSYEQYF. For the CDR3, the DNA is TGTGCCAGCAGTGAAGCGCTTCCCGGGGGGGGATCCTACGAGCAGTACTTC.

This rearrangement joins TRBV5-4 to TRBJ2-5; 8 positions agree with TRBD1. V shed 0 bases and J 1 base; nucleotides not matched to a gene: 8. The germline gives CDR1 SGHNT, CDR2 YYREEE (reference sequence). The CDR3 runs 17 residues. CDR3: CASSLAPAGGGQETQYF. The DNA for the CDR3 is TGTGCCAGCAGCTTGGCCCCCGCAGGGGGCGGCCAAGAGACCCAGTACTTC.

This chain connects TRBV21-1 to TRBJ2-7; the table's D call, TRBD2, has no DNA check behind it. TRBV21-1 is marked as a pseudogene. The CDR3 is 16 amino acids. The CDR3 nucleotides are TGTGCCAGCAGCAAAAACCCTCCTGCGCATCCCCACGAGCAGTACTTC. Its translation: CASSKNPPAHPHEQYF.